These 11 T cell receptor beta chains originate from one sample sequenced in a study of T cells after yellow fever vaccination (dated by TCRdb to between 2018 and 2020). Taken with the paper, the label for treatment or condition translates to: live attenuated yellow fever vaccine strain. The method was 5' RACE. The listed sequencing device is Illumina HiSeq 2500. TCRdb cleaned the public reads at Q25 with fastp, built clones with MiXCR and kept in-frame beta chains. For every CDR3 protein sequence, its rows merge into one entry that carries the most common genes and DNA. The sample table records about 510,000 distinct CDR3 sequences; 21% of these occur just once. About 16% of the sample lies in the top ten. The sample consisted of PBMCs, taken more than 20 days after the first yellow fever vaccination. The receptors come from a young man who received the YFV17D yellow fever vaccine.

The V call is TRBV28, the J call TRBJ1-1, with D possibly TRBD1 on 6 matching bases. From germline, CDR1 is MDHEN and CDR2 SYDVKM. The CDR3 sequence is 13 residues long. V lost 7 bases and J lost 4, with 13 bases in between. The CDR3 loop is CASTGVWTTEAFF. The CDR3 DNA reads TGTGCCAGCACAGGGGTATGGACCACTGAAGCTTTCTTT.

The J gene is TRBJ1-1, the V gene TRBV10-3; TRBD1 agrees at 8 bases. Germline CDR1 is ENHRY and CDR2 is SYGVKD. V trimming: 1 base; J trimming: 1 base; junction bases outside the gene matches: 5. This CDR3 has 16 amino acids. Written as DNA, the CDR3 is TGTGCCATCAGTGAGTTGGGACAGGCTGCGAACACTGAAGCTTTCTTT. This translates into CAISELGQAANTEAFF.

This clonotype was counted many times. The rearrangement joins TRBV12-3 or TRBV12-4 to TRBJ2-7; D is perhaps TRBD2 (6 bases). The CDR3 totals 13 residues. V lost 3 bases and J lost 7, with 13 bases in between. CDR3 sequence (DNA): TGTGCCAGCAGTTTCGAATCTCGGGGGGAGCAGTACGTC. Translating gives CASSFESRGEQYV.

The chain has TRBV3-1 and TRBJ2-2; 7 bases are shared with TRBD1. The CDR3 has 17 residues. Per germline, CDR1 LGHDT and CDR2 YNNKEL (reference sequence). J lost 7 bases, V lost 1 base, and 12 bases had no gene match. The DNA of the CDR3 is TGTGCCAGCAGCCAAGTGACCCTAAACACAGGGGACGGGGAGCTGTTTTTT. Translation gives CASSQVTLNTGDGELFF.

This clonotype appeared a few times. V usage is TRBV27 and J usage is TRBJ2-2; D might be TRBD2 (5 bases). V lost 3 bases and J 5 bases, leaving 7 bases between the germline ends. Germline loops: CDR1 MNHEY, CDR2 SMNVEV (reference sequence). The CDR3 sequence is 13 residues long. This CDR3 reads CASSFSDTGELFF. DNA for the CDR3: TGTGCCAGCAGTTTTAGCGATACCGGGGAGCTGTTTTTT.

The V gene is TRBV18, the J gene TRBJ2-5; unclear D gene. CDR1 is KGHSH and CDR2 is LQKENI in the germline V gene. V was trimmed by 3 bases and J by 3 bases, leaving 11 bases between them. The CDR3 extends over 14 amino acids. Here the CDR3 reads CASSPLGFEETQYF. CDR3 nucleotide sequence: TGTGCCAGCTCACCTCTGGGTTTTGAAGAGACCCAGTACTTC. The full variable domain, in which reference TRBV18 and TRBJ2-5 provide the parts outside the CDR3, is NAGVMQNPRHLVRRRGQEARLRCSPMKGHSHVYWYRQLPEEGLKFMVYLQKENIIDESGMPKERFSAEFPKEGPSILRIQQVVRGDSAAYFCASSPLGFEETQYFGPGTRLLVL.

The chain joins TRBV5-8 to TRBJ2-1; D possibly matches TRBD1 or TRBD2 (5 bases each). This CDR3 has 14 residues. Germline-derived CDR1 and CDR2 are SGHTS and YDEGEE. Between the trimmed V and J ends, which lost 9 bases and 7 bases, there was a span of 20 bases. This CDR3 reads CAIGPEGRHNEQFF. The DNA of the CDR3 is TGTGCCATCGGCCCCGAGGGACGGCATAATGAGCAGTTCTTC.

The V and J genes are TRBV7-9 and TRBJ2-5, with D possibly TRBD1 on 5 matching bases. The CDR3 loop spans 15 amino acids. The germline CDR1 and CDR2 sequences are SEHNR and FQNEAQ (reference sequence). Trimming shortened V by 5 bases and J by 3 bases, and 16 bases separated the two germline ends. The CDR3 sequence is CASSAVISGKETQYF. The DNA for the CDR3 is TGTGCCAGCAGCGCAGTGATTTCAGGGAAAGAGACCCAGTACTTC. The variable domain in full, with the rest retrieved from reference TRBV7-9 and TRBJ2-5, is DTGVSQNPRHKITKRGQNVTFRCDPISEHNRLYWYRQTLGQGPEFLTYFQNEAQLEKSRLLSDRFSAERPKGSFSTLEIQRTEQGDSAMYLCASSAVISGKETQYFGPGTRLLVL.

This chain connects TRBV10-3 to TRBJ1-6; D call uncertain. CDR1 is ENHRY and CDR2 is SYGVKD in the germline V gene. The V end was cut by 7 bases, the J end by 8 bases, with 12 bases between. The CDR3 is 13 amino acids. Here the CDR3 DNA reads TGTGCCATCATGAACCGGGTTGATTCACCCCTCCACTTT. Translation: CAIMNRVDSPLHF.

This clonotype was counted a few times. V is TRBV20-1 and J is TRBJ2-3; D not resolved. V was shortened by 3 bases and J by 2 bases, with 9 bases between the two germline ends. The CDR3 consists of 13 residues. Germline CDR1 reads DFQATT; CDR2 reads SNEGSKA (reference sequence). The CDR3 loop reads CSASQRPTDTQYF. The CDR3 DNA reads TGCAGTGCTAGCCAGCGCCCCACAGATACGCAGTATTTT.

This clonotype was recorded a few times. The rearrangement uses TRBV3-1 and TRBJ1-5; unclear D gene. The CDR3 has 14 residues. V lost 3 bases to trimming and J lost 7 bases, with 13 bases between them. Germline CDR1 LGHDT, CDR2 YNNKEL (reference sequence). The CDR3 DNA follows: TGTGCCAGCAGCCAGTCGACGGCTTTACAGCCCCAGCATTTT. Its translation is CASSQSTALQPQHF.